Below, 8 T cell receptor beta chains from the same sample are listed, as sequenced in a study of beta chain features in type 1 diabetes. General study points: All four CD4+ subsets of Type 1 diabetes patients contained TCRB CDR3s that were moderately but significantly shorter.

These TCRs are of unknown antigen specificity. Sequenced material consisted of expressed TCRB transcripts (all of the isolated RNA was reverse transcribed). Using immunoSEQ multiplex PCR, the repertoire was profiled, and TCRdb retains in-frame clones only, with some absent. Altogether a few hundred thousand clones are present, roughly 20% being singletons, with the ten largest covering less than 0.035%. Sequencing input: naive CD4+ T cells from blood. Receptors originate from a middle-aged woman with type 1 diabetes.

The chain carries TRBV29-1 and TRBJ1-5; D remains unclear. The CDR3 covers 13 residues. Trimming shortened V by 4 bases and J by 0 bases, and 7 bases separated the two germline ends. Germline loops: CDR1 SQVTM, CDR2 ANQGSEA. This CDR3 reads CSVGQYSNQPQHF. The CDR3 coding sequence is TGCAGCGTTGGCCAGTATAGCAATCAGCCCCAGCATTTT.

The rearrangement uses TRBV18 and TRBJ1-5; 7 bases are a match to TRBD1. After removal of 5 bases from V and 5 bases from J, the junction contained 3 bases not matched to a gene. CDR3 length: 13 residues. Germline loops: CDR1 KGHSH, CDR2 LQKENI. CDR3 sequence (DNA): TGTGCCAGCTCAACCGGACAGGATCAGCCCCAGCATTTT. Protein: CASSTGQDQPQHF. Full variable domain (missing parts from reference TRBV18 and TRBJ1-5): NAGVMQNPRHLVRRRGQEARLRCSPMKGHSHVYWYRQLPEEGLKFMVYLQKENIIDESGMPKERFSAEFPKEGPSILRIQQVVRGDSAAYFCASSTGQDQPQHFGDGTRLSIL.

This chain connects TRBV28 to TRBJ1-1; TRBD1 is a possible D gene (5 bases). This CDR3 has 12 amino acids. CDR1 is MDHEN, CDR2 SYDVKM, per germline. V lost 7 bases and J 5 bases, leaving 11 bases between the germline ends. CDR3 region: CASTLTGTEAFF. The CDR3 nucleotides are TGTGCCAGCACTCTTACAGGTACTGAAGCTTTCTTT.

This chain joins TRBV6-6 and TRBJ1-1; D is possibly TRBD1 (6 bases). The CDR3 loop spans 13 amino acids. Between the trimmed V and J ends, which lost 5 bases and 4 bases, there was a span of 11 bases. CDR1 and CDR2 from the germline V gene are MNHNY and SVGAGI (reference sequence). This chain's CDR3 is CASSHGQITEAFF. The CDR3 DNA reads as TGTGCCAGCAGTCACGGACAGATCACTGAAGCTTTCTTT.

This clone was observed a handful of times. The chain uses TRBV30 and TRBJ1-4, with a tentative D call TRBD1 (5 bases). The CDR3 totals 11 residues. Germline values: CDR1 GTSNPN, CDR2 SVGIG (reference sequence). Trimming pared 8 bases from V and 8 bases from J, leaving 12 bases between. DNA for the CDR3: TGTGCCCTACAGGCGGCCGAAAAACTGTTTTTT. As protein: CALQAAEKLFF.

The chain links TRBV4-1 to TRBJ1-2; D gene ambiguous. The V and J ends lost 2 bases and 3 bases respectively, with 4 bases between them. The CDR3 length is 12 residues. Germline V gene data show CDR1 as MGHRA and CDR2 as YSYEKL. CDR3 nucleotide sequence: TGCGCCAGCAGCCAATCGGACTATGGCTACACCTTC. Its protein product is CASSQSDYGYTF.

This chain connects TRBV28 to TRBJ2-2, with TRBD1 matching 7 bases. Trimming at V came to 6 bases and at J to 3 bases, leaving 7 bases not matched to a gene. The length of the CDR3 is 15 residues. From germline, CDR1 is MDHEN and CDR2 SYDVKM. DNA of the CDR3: TGTGCCAGCAGCCCGGGACAGCTACACACCGGGGAGCTGTTTTTT. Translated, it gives CASSPGQLHTGELFF.

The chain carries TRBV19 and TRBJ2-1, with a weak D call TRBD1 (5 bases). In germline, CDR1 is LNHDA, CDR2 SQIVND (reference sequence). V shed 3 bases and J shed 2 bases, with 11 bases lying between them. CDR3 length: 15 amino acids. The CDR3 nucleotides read TGTGCCAGTAGTATTTGGACAAGTCCCTACAATGAGCAGTTCTTC. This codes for CASSIWTSPYNEQFF.